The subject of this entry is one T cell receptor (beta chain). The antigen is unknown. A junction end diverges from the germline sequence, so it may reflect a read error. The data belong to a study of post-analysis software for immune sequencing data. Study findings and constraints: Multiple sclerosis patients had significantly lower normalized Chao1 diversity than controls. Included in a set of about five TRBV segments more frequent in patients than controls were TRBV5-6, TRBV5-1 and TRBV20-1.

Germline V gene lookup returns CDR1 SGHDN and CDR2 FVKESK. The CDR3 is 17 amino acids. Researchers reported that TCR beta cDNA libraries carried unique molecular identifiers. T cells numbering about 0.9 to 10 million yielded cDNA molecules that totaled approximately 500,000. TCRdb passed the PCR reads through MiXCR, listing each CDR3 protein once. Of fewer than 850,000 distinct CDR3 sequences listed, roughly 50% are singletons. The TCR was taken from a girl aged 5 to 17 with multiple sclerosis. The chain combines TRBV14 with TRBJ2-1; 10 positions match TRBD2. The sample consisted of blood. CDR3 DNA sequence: TGTGCCAGCAACCAAACTTTAGCGGGAGGCTGGTACAATGAGCAGTTCTTC. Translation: CASNQTLAGGWYNEQFF.